This is a list of T cell receptor beta chains from one sample in a study of blood T cells in healthy people across ages. TCRdb used MiXCR to reprocess the 5' RACE reads, holding one entry per CDR3 protein. Of 500,000 to 600,000 distinct CDR3 sequences in the sample, 25% to 30% were seen once. Material: blood. The receptors derive from a woman in her 70s in good health. The conserved cysteine and the conserved F or W are not part of the CDR3 here. Each record gives: V gene, D gene, CDR3 protein. A D gene is named only where the DNA matches it firmly.

V gene: TRBV20-1; D gene: NA; CDR3 protein: SARDQAGKARTQY
V gene: TRBV20-1; D gene: TRBD1; CDR3 protein: SATPGTGFRETQY
V gene: TRBV20-1; D gene: TRBD1; CDR3 protein: SAREQGRKTEAF
V gene: TRBV5-1; D gene: TRBD1; CDR3 protein: ASSLTGADTQY
V gene: TRBV15; D gene: NA; CDR3 protein: ATQGSTSTDTQY
V gene: TRBV4-3; D gene: NA; CDR3 protein: ASSPQRKGLGSDTQY
V gene: TRBV12-3/TRBV12-4; D gene: NA; CDR3 protein: ASSLPTLHSPPGAF
V gene: TRBV10-2; D gene: NA; CDR3 protein: ASRAWDNSNQPQH
V gene: TRBV3-1; D gene: TRBD1; CDR3 protein: ASSRGQGARNGYT
V gene: TRBV20-1; D gene: NA; CDR3 protein: SASSLGETQY
V gene: TRBV4-3; D gene: TRBD1; CDR3 protein: ASSQPGQGFTDTQY
V gene: TRBV20-1; D gene: NA; CDR3 protein: SASSLGGGPPGSYDEQF
V gene: TRBV29-1; D gene: NA; CDR3 protein: SVRNYGYT
V gene: TRBV7-9; D gene: NA; CDR3 protein: ASSSTDRYNEKLF
V gene: TRBV20-1; D gene: TRBD1; CDR3 protein: SAEPGQGLYEQY
V gene: TRBV20-1; D gene: TRBD1; CDR3 protein: SAHDRASEAF
V gene: TRBV12-3/TRBV12-4; D gene: NA; CDR3 protein: ASSFNGKGKLF
V gene: TRBV3-1; D gene: NA; CDR3 protein: ASSQELGAATEAF
V gene: TRBV10-3; D gene: NA; CDR3 protein: AIRVGRPDTEAF
V gene: TRBV7-2; D gene: TRBD2; CDR3 protein: ASSLSPSGGRGTQY
V gene: TRBV5-1; D gene: NA; CDR3 protein: ASSLSPAGTTIEAF
V gene: TRBV6-6; D gene: NA; CDR3 protein: ASSWARVDTQY
V gene: TRBV6-6; D gene: NA; CDR3 protein: ASRPGTRGGGNTIY
V gene: TRBV5-1; D gene: NA; CDR3 protein: ASSPLVAQETQY
V gene: TRBV5-1; D gene: NA; CDR3 protein: ASSLVTRGTTNEKLF
V gene: TRBV7-3; D gene: NA; CDR3 protein: ASSIGLEGGTQY